The sequence of this T cell receptor beta chain was determined in a study of vaccination and CD4 T cells after COVID-19. Study as a whole: At days 161 to 241 post-vaccination, as well as at day 14, three convalescent patients were sampled. Stimuli were overlapping spike peptide pools of SARS-CoV-2 and three common cold coronaviruses (HCoV-NL63, HCoV-OC43, HCoV-229E).

Indicated time point: late sampling 161 to 241 days after vaccination in three convalescent patients. Treatment in this sample: approximately 9-day PBMC culture with coronavirus spike peptide pools or control peptides (ViraFEST assay). TCR sequencing followed the expansion of antigen-specific T cells with peptide pools in ViraFEST. With the Oncomine TCR Beta short-read assay, DNA from cultured CD4+ T cells was sequenced. Extraction of genomic DNA was performed on cultured CD4+ T cells. MiXCR was run by TCRdb on the PCR reads, yielding one entry per CDR3 protein. In the table there are roughly 18,000 distinct CDR3 sequences, 44% of which are singletons. Regarding this clonotype: Its specificity is not known.

Germline CDR1 ENHRY, CDR2 SYGVKD. V was pared by 2 bases and J by 8 bases, with 2 bases of the junction left unmatched. The CDR3 totals 12 residues. This material consisted of CD4+ T cells from blood, cultured in vitro, taken about 7 months after SARS-CoV-2 vaccination. The sequence came from a human donor who had recovered from COVID-19. The rearrangement uses TRBV10-3 and TRBJ1-1; 7 nucleotides agree with TRBD1. CDR3 amino acids: CAISEDREEAFF. The CDR3 bases are TGTGCCATCAGTGAGGACAGGGAAGAAGCTTTCTTT.